One sample yielded the 15 T cell receptor beta chains listed below, sequenced in a study of blood T cell repertoires in COVID-19. Clones were sequenced by immunoSEQ multiplex PCR, and TCRdb holds only the in-frame ones, with some missing. The sample contains some 700,000 clones, about nine tenths of which appear only once. Sequencing input: peripheral blood. The receptors here all came from a woman aged 18-29 years with acute or convalescent COVID-19.

This chain connects TRBV10-3 to TRBJ2-7, with a weak D call TRBD1 (6 bases). This CDR3 region has 13 residues. From germline, CDR1 is ENHRY and CDR2 SYGVKD. Trimming took off 9 bases at V and 3 bases at J, with 15 bases between the two ends. CDR3 bases: TGTGCCATTAGCCGGACAGAGGACTACGAGCAGTACTTC. Translated, it gives CAISRTEDYEQYF.

This chain links TRBV6-5 with TRBJ2-1, with no clear D. CDR3 length: 13 amino acids. V shed 7 bases and J shed 4 bases, with 11 bases lying between them. Germline CDR1 is MNHEY and CDR2 is SVGAGI. CDR3: CASTVSRYNEQFF. CDR3 DNA sequence: TGTGCCAGCACGGTTAGCCGATACAATGAGCAGTTCTTC.

The chain recombines TRBV5-1 with TRBJ1-2; D is perhaps TRBD1 (6 bases). V gave up 4 bases and J gave up 5 bases, with 21 bases separating them. CDR1 is SGHRS and CDR2 is YFSETQ in the germline V gene. This CDR3 is 16 amino acids long. CDR3 bases: TGCGCCAGCAGCGTTCGTGGGGGCGAGGCCCCTTATGGCTACACCTTC. Translating it yields CASSVRGGEAPYGYTF.

V is TRBV19 and J is TRBJ1-5, with a tentative D call TRBD1 (5 bases). Germline CDR1 LNHDA, CDR2 SQIVND (reference sequence). The CDR3 contains 12 residues. Trimming removed 3 bases at V and 9 bases at J, with 9 bases between. As DNA, the CDR3 is TGTGCCAGTAGTATGACAGTCCCGCCCCAGCATTTT. Its protein is CASSMTVPPQHF. Full variable domain (rest looked up from reference TRBV19 and TRBJ1-5): DGGITQSPKYLFRKEGQNVTLSCEQNLNHDAMYWYRQDPGQGLRLIYYSQIVNDFQKGDIAEGYSVSREKKESFPLTVTSAQKNPTAFYLCASSMTVPPQHFGDGTRLSIL.

The rearrangement joins TRBV5-5 to TRBJ2-7; 7 nucleotides align to TRBD2. V lost 4 bases and J lost 1; bases outside the gene matches: 5. From germline, CDR1 is SGHKS and CDR2 YYEKEE (reference sequence). This CDR3 contains 14 residues. Written as DNA, the CDR3 is TGTGCCAGCAGCCCCCCCGGGGGGTCCTACGAGCAGTACTTC. Residues: CASSPPGGSYEQYF. The complete variable domain, with remaining parts taken from reference TRBV5-5 and TRBJ2-7, reads DAGVTQSPTHLIKTRGQQVTLRCSPISGHKSVSWYQQVLGQGPQFIFQYYEKEERGRGNFPDRFSARQFPNYSSELNVNALLLGDSALYLCASSPPGGSYEQYFGPGTRLTVT.

This sequence joins TRBV7-8 and TRBJ1-1, with 8 bases fitting TRBD1. CDR3 size: 15 residues. Germline assignment: CDR1 SGHVS and CDR2 FQNEAQ. After removal of 3 bases from V and 1 base from J, the junction contained 4 bases not matched to a gene. In DNA, the CDR3 is TGTGCCAGCAGCTTTGGGGGGACAGGGAACACTGAAGCTTTCTTT. It specifies CASSFGGTGNTEAFF.

This rearrangement joins TRBV27 to TRBJ2-2; D not resolved. V was cut by 8 bases and J by 4 bases, with 11 bases left in between. The CDR3 is 13 amino acids. Looked up from germline, CDR1 is MNHEY and CDR2 is SMNVEV (reference sequence). The CDR3: CASATLPTGELFF. Here the CDR3 DNA reads TGTGCCAGCGCTACCTTGCCCACCGGGGAGCTGTTTTTT.

This clone was observed a few times. The chain recombines TRBV30 with TRBJ1-5; a weak D match, TRBD1 (6 bases). CDR1 is GTSNPN and CDR2 is SVGIG in the germline V gene (reference sequence). V shed 3 bases and J shed 5 bases, with 14 bases lying between them. The CDR3 has 14 amino acids. The CDR3 DNA reads as TGTGCCTGGAGCGCGGACAGTTGGTATCAGCCCCAGCATTTT. It is translated as CAWSADSWYQPQHF.

The chain links TRBV3-1 (or the pseudogene TRBV3-2) to TRBJ1-1; 7 bases map to TRBD1. The length of the CDR3 is 13 residues. J gave up 6 bases and V 3 bases, and 4 bases lay outside the gene matches. Germline lookup yields CDR1 LGHDT and CDR2 YNNKEL (reference sequence). The CDR3 DNA is TGTGCCAGCAGCCACGGAGGGGGCGCTGAAGCTTTCTTT. Translated: CASSHGGGAEAFF.

The chain uses TRBV7-2 and TRBJ1-1; D ambiguous. The germline gives CDR1 SGHTA, CDR2 FQGNSA. V was clipped by 5 bases and J by 8 bases, with 12 bases between them. This CDR3 has 12 amino acids. In DNA form, the CDR3 reads TGTGCCAGCAGCCCTACCCGGGGAGAAGCTTTCTTT. It yields the protein CASSPTRGEAFF.

The chain links TRBV12-3 or TRBV12-4 to TRBJ1-4; D not certain. V was clipped by 2 bases and J by 7 bases, with 8 bases between them. The CDR3 sequence is 13 residues long. The CDR3 region is CASSLTRGEKLFF. DNA for the CDR3: TGTGCCAGCAGTTTAACCCGAGGTGAAAAACTGTTTTTT.

The rearrangement uses TRBV30 and TRBJ2-5; unclear D gene. V was shortened by 2 bases and J by 5 bases, with 12 bases between the two germline ends. Germline values: CDR1 GTSNPN, CDR2 SVGIG (reference sequence). CDR3 length: 13 residues. The CDR3 protein is CAWSHSRAETQYF. CDR3 nucleotides: TGTGCCTGGAGTCACTCCCGAGCGGAGACCCAGTACTTC. The full variable domain, in which reference TRBV30 and TRBJ2-5 provide the parts outside the CDR3, is SQTIHQWPATLVQPVGSPLSLECTVEGTSNPNLYWYRQAAGRGLQLLFYSVGIGQISSEVPQNLSASRPQDRQFILSSKKLLLSDSGFYLCAWSHSRAETQYFGPGTRLLVL.

The chain joins TRBV5-1 to TRBJ2-3, with 9 bases lining up with TRBD1. Germline assignment: CDR1 SGHRS and CDR2 YFSETQ. The J segment lost 3 bases and the V segment lost 4 bases, leaving 9 bases of the junction unmatched. The CDR3 extends over 16 amino acids. CDR3: CASSRNRGRLTDTQYF. The CDR3 nucleotides are TGCGCCAGCAGCAGAAACAGGGGGCGTCTGACAGATACGCAGTATTTT.

This sequence joins TRBV12-3 or TRBV12-4 and TRBJ1-2, with D maybe TRBD1 (5 bases). Trimming removed 7 bases at V and 8 bases at J, with 14 bases between. The CDR3 loop spans 12 amino acids. The CDR3 protein is CASTPRDRGYTF. In DNA form, the CDR3 reads TGTGCCAGCACACCCAGAGACAGAGGCTACACCTTC.

V gene TRBV4-1 combines with J gene TRBJ2-7; 7 positions agree with TRBD1. V gave up 3 bases and J gave up 0 bases; unmatched junction bases: 8. This CDR3 is built from 16 residues. From germline, CDR1 is MGHRA and CDR2 YSYEKL. This CDR3 reads CASSHFGQANSYEQYF. Written as DNA, the CDR3 is TGCGCCAGCAGCCACTTCGGACAGGCCAACTCCTACGAGCAGTACTTC.